Shown below are 20 T cell receptor beta chains from a single sample sequenced in a study of blood T cell repertoires in COVID-19. Profiling relied on immunoSEQ multiplex PCR, and the TCRdb table lists in-frame clones only, not all of them. The sample lists approximately 250,000 clones, more than 70% occurring once. Sequencing used PBMCs or T cells enriched from blood (not recorded which). These receptors were obtained from an older woman in a cohort exposed to, infected with or recovered from COVID-19 (not recorded which).

This chain connects TRBV28 to TRBJ1-2, with 9 bases aligning to TRBD1. This CDR3 spans 15 amino acids. Looked up from germline, CDR1 is MDHEN and CDR2 is SYDVKM. Trimming took 10 bases from V and 1 from J; bases not matched to a gene: 10. The CDR3 loop is CATSGTGPFNYGYTF. The CDR3 nucleotides read TGTGCCACCTCCGGGACAGGGCCCTTTAACTATGGCTACACCTTC.

This clone was counted at least ten times. This sequence joins TRBV2 and TRBJ2-3; 9 nucleotides agree with TRBD2. CDR1 SNHLY and CDR2 FYNNEI come from the germline V gene. CDR3 size: 16 residues. J lost 3 bases, V lost 2 bases, and 6 bases had no gene match. CDR3 bases: TGTGCCAGCAGTGAATTAGCGGGAGTTTTAACAGATACGCAGTATTTT. As protein: CASSELAGVLTDTQYF.

The V call is TRBV27, the J call TRBJ2-1; D unclear. CDR1 and CDR2 (germline): MNHEY, SMNVEV (reference sequence). The CDR3 runs to 11 residues. With 4 bases removed from V and 5 bases from J, the gap between germline ends came to 3 bases. CDR3 in DNA: TGTGCCAGCAGTTCCAACAATGAGCAGTTCTTC. Its protein product is CASSSNNEQFF.

This chain joins TRBV11-2 and TRBJ1-5, with 8 nucleotides matching TRBD1. The CDR3 loop spans 15 amino acids. Germline CDR1 is SGHAT and CDR2 is FQNNGV. J was trimmed by 7 bases and V by 6 bases; bases with no gene match: 11. CDR3 DNA: TGTGCCAGCAGTGGAGGACAGGGCGGCATCCAGCCCCAGCATTTT. Its translation is CASSGGQGGIQPQHF.

This chain links TRBV28 with TRBJ1-5, with TRBD1 matching 8 bases. The J segment lost 2 bases and the V segment lost 3 bases, leaving 6 bases of the junction unmatched. The CDR3 runs to 16 residues. The germline V gene encodes CDR1 MDHEN and CDR2 SYDVKM. CDR3 sequence: CASSLPQGARNQPQHF. The CDR3 DNA sequence: TGTGCCAGCAGTTTGCCTCAGGGGGCTCGCAATCAGCCCCAGCATTTT.

The V and J genes are TRBV4-1 and TRBJ2-5, with 7 nucleotides matching TRBD2. Trimming at V came to 1 base and at J to 5 bases, leaving 10 bases not matched to a gene. From germline, CDR1 is MGHRA and CDR2 YSYEKL. The CDR3 has 16 amino acids. The CDR3 sequence is CASSQAPEGGWETQYF. CDR3 in DNA: TGCGCCAGCAGCCAAGCTCCCGAGGGAGGGTGGGAGACCCAGTACTTC.

V and J are TRBV30 and TRBJ1-5, with D maybe TRBD1 (5 bases). Per germline, CDR1 GTSNPN and CDR2 SVGIG (reference sequence). V was trimmed by 5 bases and J by 1 base, leaving 15 bases between them. The CDR3 runs 15 residues. CDR3 region: CAWSVDIGSNQPQHF. In nucleotides, the CDR3 is TGTGCCTGGTCTGTGGACATAGGAAGCAATCAGCCCCAGCATTTT.

The rearrangement uses TRBV6-2 or TRBV6-3 and TRBJ2-5; 13 positions match TRBD2. CDR3 length: 16 amino acids. V trimming: 5 bases; J trimming: 4 bases; junction bases outside the gene matches: 7. Per germline, CDR1 MNHEY and CDR2 SVGEGT. Here the CDR3 reads CASSTRGLAGRETQYF. DNA of the CDR3: TGTGCCAGCAGTACGCGGGGACTAGCGGGACGAGAGACCCAGTACTTC.

The chain couples TRBV6-4 to TRBJ2-2; perhaps TRBD2 as D (6 bases). This CDR3 is 14 amino acids long. The V gene lost 3 bases and the J gene lost 2 bases, with 7 bases spanning the gap. CDR1 is MRHNA and CDR2 is SNTAGT in the germline V gene. CDR3 bases: TGTGCCAGCAGTGATAGCGGTAACACCGGGGAGCTGTTTTTT. It codes for CASSDSGNTGELFF.

This chain joins TRBV10-3 and TRBJ2-2; maybe TRBD1 (5 bases). V was cut by 0 bases and J by 6 bases, with 11 bases left in between. Looked up from germline, CDR1 is ENHRY and CDR2 is SYGVKD. CDR3 length: 15 residues. CDR3 protein: CAISESSGLSGELFF. In DNA, the CDR3 is TGTGCCATCAGTGAGTCGTCAGGGTTGTCCGGGGAGCTGTTTTTT.

The V gene is TRBV7-2, the J gene TRBJ2-3; D might be TRBD2 (5 bases). Germline V CDR1 and CDR2: SGHTA, FQGNSA. The V end was cut by 5 bases, the J end by 0 bases, with 12 bases between. The CDR3 is 15 amino acids. For the CDR3, the DNA is TGTGCCAGCAGCCCCAGACGGACTAGCACAGATACGCAGTATTTT. It specifies CASSPRRTSTDTQYF. Filled out from reference TRBV7-2 and TRBJ2-3, the complete variable domain reads GAGVSQSPSNKVTEKGKDVELRCDPISGHTALYWYRQSLGQGLEFLIYFQGNSAPDKSGLPSDRFSAERTGGSVSTLTIQRTQQEDSAVYLCASSPRRTSTDTQYFGPGTRLTVL.

V usage is TRBV19 and J usage is TRBJ2-7, with 7 nucleotides matching TRBD2. The germline V gene encodes CDR1 LNHDA and CDR2 SQIVND (reference sequence). V gave up 1 base and J gave up 4 bases; unmatched junction bases: 4. The CDR3 length is 14 residues. CDR3 in amino acids: CASSIGSGGYEQYF. CDR3 sequence (DNA): TGTGCCAGTAGTATAGGATCCGGGGGGTACGAGCAGTACTTC.

J is TRBJ2-1 and V is TRBV28; weak D call: TRBD1 (7 bases). Deletions cut 8 bases from V and 6 bases from J, with 20 bases between. CDR1 is MDHEN and CDR2 is SYDVKM in the germline V gene. CDR3 length equals 15 residues. CDR3: CASCDSRGVGNEQFF. CDR3 nucleotide sequence: TGTGCCAGCTGTGATTCCAGGGGGGTCGGCAATGAGCAGTTCTTC.

Points on this clone: The junction and the germline gene differ at one end; a read error may be behind it. J is TRBJ2-2 and V is TRBV11-2; TRBD2 matches at 9 bases. Germline assignment: CDR1 SGHAT and CDR2 FQNNGV. The CDR3 has 16 residues. CDR3 region: CANSSSGRTGAGELFF. DNA for the CDR3: TGTGCCAACAGCTCCAGCGGGAGGACGGGCGCCGGGGAGCTGTTTTTT. The entire variable domain, with the rest obtained from reference TRBV11-2 and TRBJ2-2, is as follows: EAGVAQSPRYKIIEKRQSVAFWCNPISGHATLYWYQQILGQGPKLLIQFQNNGVVDDSQLPKDRFSAERLKGVDSTLKIQPAKLEDSAVYLCANSSSGRTGAGELFFGEGSRLTVL.

This clone came up once. The chain recombines TRBV19 with TRBJ1-1; D unresolved. V lost 6 bases and J 4 bases, leaving 9 bases between the germline ends. Germline assignment: CDR1 LNHDA and CDR2 SQIVND (reference sequence). CDR3 length equals 12 residues. CDR3 bases: TGTGCCAGTAGCCCCTCGGGCACTGAAGCTTTCTTT. Amino acid sequence: CASSPSGTEAFF. The whole variable domain, filled in from reference TRBV19 and TRBJ1-1, reads DGGITQSPKYLFRKEGQNVTLSCEQNLNHDAMYWYRQDPGQGLRLIYYSQIVNDFQKGDIAEGYSVSREKKESFPLTVTSAQKNPTAFYLCASSPSGTEAFFGQGTRLTVV.

The chain employs TRBV28 and TRBJ2-4; D unresolved. The CDR3 spans 15 residues. Germline V CDR1 and CDR2: MDHEN, SYDVKM. V lost 2 bases and J 5 bases, leaving 13 bases between the germline ends. The CDR3 is CASSLHRQAQNIQYF. CDR3 nucleotides: TGTGCCAGCAGTTTACACCGGCAGGCCCAAAACATTCAGTACTTC.

The chain carries TRBV2 and TRBJ2-5; 10 bases fit TRBD2. Unmatched junction bases numbered 12, after V lost 6 bases and J lost 2 bases. Looked up from germline, CDR1 is SNHLY and CDR2 is FYNNEI. The CDR3 has 17 amino acids. CDR3 nucleotides: TGTGCCAGCAGGCTGACTAGCGGGCGTTCGAAACAAGAGACCCAGTACTTC. Translating gives CASRLTSGRSKQETQYF.

The chain has TRBV27 and TRBJ2-1; 12 bases align to TRBD2. V shed 5 bases and J 0 bases; nucleotides not matched to a gene: 5. This CDR3 has 17 amino acids. Germline CDR1 MNHEY, CDR2 SMNVEV (reference sequence). CDR3 coding DNA: TGTGCCAGCAGTAGGCTAGCGGGAGGGTCCTCCTACAATGAGCAGTTCTTC. The encoded protein is CASSRLAGGSSYNEQFF.

This chain connects TRBV28 to TRBJ1-1; a possible D gene is TRBD1 (6 bases). The V gene's germline CDR1 is MDHEN and CDR2 SYDVKM. The CDR3 sequence is 15 residues long. V was cut by 4 bases and J by 0 bases, with 12 bases left in between. This CDR3 reads CASSSIDRLNTEAFF. CDR3 bases: TGTGCCAGCAGTTCTATAGACAGGCTGAACACTGAAGCTTTCTTT.

This clone was seen a single time. The rearrangement joins TRBV2 to TRBJ1-5, with D perhaps matching TRBD1 (6 bases). The CDR3 sequence is 13 residues long. Trimming cost V 5 bases and J 7 bases, with 12 bases left between them. CDR1 is SNHLY and CDR2 is FYNNEI in the germline V gene. CDR3: CASSFTGTQPQHF. The CDR3 DNA follows: TGTGCCAGCAGTTTCACAGGGACGCAGCCCCAGCATTTT.